The 27 T cell receptor beta chains listed next were all sequenced from one sample in a study of blood T cell repertoires in COVID-19. Measured with immunoSEQ multiplex PCR; TCRdb has only the in-frame clones, and not every one. This table holds 52,000 or so clones, roughly four fifths found once. The sequencing sample was made of peripheral blood. The source of these receptors is a human donor in a cohort sampled during active COVID-19.

The J gene is TRBJ2-2, the V gene TRBV11-3; 8 bases align to TRBD2. Germline lookup yields CDR1 SGHNT and CDR2 YENEEA. J gave up 2 bases and V 1 base, and 3 bases lay outside the gene matches. CDR3 size: 16 residues. In DNA form, the CDR3 reads TGTGCCAGCAGCTTAGTGCGGGGGGCAAACACCGGGGAGCTGTTTTTT. Its protein is CASSLVRGANTGELFF.

This CDR3 reads CASKIVVNTEAFF. DNA of the CDR3: TGCGCCAGCAAAATAGTTGTGAACACTGAAGCTTTCTTT. The rearrangement links TRBV5-1 to TRBJ1-1, with D hard to call. This CDR3 has 13 residues. The germline gives CDR1 SGHRS, CDR2 YFSETQ. The ends were cut back, 6 bases at V and 0 bases at J, with 9 bases in the middle.

The V call is TRBV4-3, the J call TRBJ2-5; 10 bases are a match to TRBD1. CDR1 is LGHNA and CDR2 is YSLEER in the germline V gene. The trim removed 3 bases at V and 5 bases at J, leaving 6 bases unmatched. The CDR3 is 15 residues long. The CDR3 DNA reads TGCGCCAGCAGCCAGGGGGACAGGGGATGGGAGACCCAGTACTTC. This codes for CASSQGDRGWETQYF.

The chain combines TRBV18 with TRBJ2-2; D is perhaps TRBD1 (7 bases). The V end lost 1 base, the J end lost 5 bases, and 11 bases lay between the germline ends. The germline gives CDR1 KGHSH, CDR2 LQKENI. This CDR3 spans 15 amino acids. CDR3: CASSPQEGATGELFF. CDR3 in DNA: TGTGCCAGCTCACCACAGGAGGGGGCAACCGGGGAGCTGTTTTTT.

The chain employs TRBV5-4 and TRBJ2-3; 12 bases line up with TRBD2. The V gene's germline CDR1 is SGHNT and CDR2 YYREEE (reference sequence). The CDR3 contains 16 residues. V was pared by 2 bases and J by 4 bases, with 5 bases of the junction left unmatched. This CDR3 reads CASSLRLAGVADTQYF. In DNA, the CDR3 is TGTGCCAGCAGCTTACGACTAGCGGGAGTGGCAGATACGCAGTATTTT.

This chain connects TRBV7-2 to TRBJ2-3, with D possibly matching TRBD1 (5 bases). CDR1 is SGHTA, CDR2 FQGNSA, per germline. This CDR3 is built from 16 residues. V dropped 1 base and J dropped 2 bases, with 13 bases sitting between them. As DNA, the CDR3 is TGTGCCAGCAGCTTAGAGGGGTCCCCCGCCACAGATACGCAGTATTTT. Amino acids: CASSLEGSPATDTQYF.

This clone was found many times. The chain employs TRBV10-3 and TRBJ2-2; D is undetermined. Germline CDR1 reads ENHRY; CDR2 reads SYGVKD. This CDR3 has 13 residues. Between the trimmed V and J ends, which lost 10 bases and 6 bases, there was a span of 15 bases. CDR3 region: CASRPVGPGELFF. The CDR3 nucleotides read TGTGCCAGCCGGCCGGTTGGGCCCGGGGAGCTGTTTTTT.

The chain joins TRBV7-3 to TRBJ2-3; D is perhaps TRBD1 (6 bases). Deletions cut 4 bases from V and 9 bases from J, with 20 bases between. Germline V gives CDR1 SGHTA, CDR2 FQGTGA. This CDR3 is 15 amino acids long. CDR3 nucleotide sequence: TGTGCCAGCAGCTCGACAGGTGGGAAGGGGCTGACGCAGTATTTT. As protein: CASSSTGGKGLTQYF.

This rearrangement joins TRBV9 to TRBJ2-1; the D gene is possibly TRBD1 (5 bases). Trimming left V 1 base short and J 7 bases short, with 9 bases between. Germline V gene sequence: CDR1 SGDLS, CDR2 YYNGEE. The CDR3 totals 13 residues. The CDR3 here is CASSVNRGNEQFF. The CDR3 region has the DNA TGTGCCAGCAGCGTAAATAGGGGTAATGAGCAGTTCTTC.

V usage is TRBV5-6 and J usage is TRBJ2-1; TRBD1 is a possible D gene (5 bases). Germline-derived CDR1 and CDR2 are SGHDT and YYEEEE. CDR3 size: 15 residues. Trimming left V 5 bases short and J 5 bases short, with 17 bases between. The CDR3 spells CASSPYGAENNEQFF. CDR3 coding DNA: TGTGCCAGCAGTCCCTATGGGGCTGAAAACAATGAGCAGTTCTTC.

This clone qualifies as medium-sized. This chain connects TRBV2 to TRBJ1-1; D may be TRBD1 (6 bases). Trimming stripped 1 base from V and 2 bases from J, with 14 bases between. CDR3 size: 16 residues. Germline CDR1 SNHLY, CDR2 FYNNEI. CDR3 protein: CASSEDRAQGNTEAFF. The CDR3 DNA is TGTGCCAGCAGTGAAGACAGGGCTCAAGGTAACACTGAAGCTTTCTTT.

The chain employs TRBV5-5 and TRBJ2-5, with TRBD1 identical over 9 bases. CDR3 length equals 15 residues. Looked up from germline, CDR1 is SGHKS and CDR2 is YYEKEE (reference sequence). V gave up 3 bases and J gave up 5 bases; unmatched junction bases: 8. Written as DNA, the CDR3 is TGTGCCAGCAGCTATACAGGGGGCGGGCGGGAGACCCAGTACTTC. Protein product: CASSYTGGGRETQYF.

V and J are TRBV5-6 and TRBJ1-3; D gene ambiguous. The germline CDR1 and CDR2 sequences are SGHDT and YYEEEE. Deletions cut 0 bases from V and 4 bases from J, with 8 bases between. This CDR3 comprises 14 residues. The CDR3 DNA reads TGTGCCAGCAGCTTGGGAGCCGAAGGAAACACCATATATTTT. It is translated as CASSLGAEGNTIYF. Looking up the rest from reference TRBV5-6 and TRBJ1-3 gives the full variable domain: DAGVTQSPTHLIKTRGQQVTLRCSPKSGHDTVSWYQQALGQGPQFIFQYYEEEERQRGNFPDRFSGHQFPNYSSELNVNALLLGDSALYLCASSLGAEGNTIYFGEGSWLTVV.

The V and J genes are TRBV18 and TRBJ2-2, with TRBD2 identical over 7 bases. Germline lookup yields CDR1 KGHSH and CDR2 LQKENI. Trimming took 2 bases from V and 4 from J; bases not matched to a gene: 10. CDR3 length: 17 amino acids. The CDR3 DNA follows: TGTGCCAGCTCACCAATCTGGACTAGTTCGAGCACCGGGGAGCTGTTTTTT. Amino acids: CASSPIWTSSSTGELFF.

The chain recombines TRBV11-2 with TRBJ2-1; TRBD2 matches 10 bases. The CDR3 is 16 amino acids. V lost 4 bases to trimming and J lost 4 bases; unmatched junction nucleotides: 7. Germline-derived CDR1 and CDR2 are SGHAT and FQNNGV. Written as DNA, the CDR3 is TGTGCCAGCAGCTCTAATAGCGGGGGGCTTTACAATGAGCAGTTCTTC. It yields the protein CASSSNSGGLYNEQFF.

This clone appeared once. The chain uses TRBV7-9 and TRBJ1-1; TRBD1 matches at 8 bases. Germline-derived CDR1 and CDR2 are SEHNR and FQNEAQ (reference sequence). V lost 5 bases to trimming and J lost 2 bases; unmatched junction nucleotides: 4. CDR3 size: 14 residues. CDR3 nucleotides: TGTGCCAGCAGCCACAGGGGGGTCAACACTGAAGCTTTCTTT. Encoded protein: CASSHRGVNTEAFF.

The chain recombines TRBV30 with TRBJ2-2; 8 nucleotides agree with TRBD1. Germline V lookup: CDR1 GTSNPN, CDR2 SVGIG (reference sequence). The CDR3 totals 14 residues. The J segment lost 7 bases and the V segment lost 8 bases, leaving 12 bases of the junction unmatched. The CDR3 loop reads CARQGTNTYGELFF. The CDR3 region has the DNA TGTGCCCGACAGGGGACGAATACTTACGGGGAGCTGTTTTTT.

This clone was observed a handful of times. V and J are TRBV9 and TRBJ1-2, with a weak D call TRBD1 (5 bases). V was clipped by 3 bases and J by 3 bases, with 15 bases between them. This CDR3 is built from 15 residues. Germline V gene sequence: CDR1 SGDLS, CDR2 YYNGEE. Written as DNA, the CDR3 is TGTGCCAGCAGCGCATCCGGGACGGGGGACTATGGCTACACCTTC. Protein: CASSASGTGDYGYTF.

The genes are TRBV6-2 or TRBV6-3 and TRBJ2-7; D perhaps matches TRBD1 (6 bases). The germline V gene has CDR1 MNHEY and CDR2 SVGEGT. The CDR3 extends over 15 amino acids. The germline V and J ends were trimmed by 5 bases and 7 bases, with 21 bases remaining between them. In DNA, the CDR3 is TGTGCCAGCAGTCCCGCGGACAGCACCCGTCGGGAGCAGTACTTC. Translating it yields CASSPADSTRREQYF.

This rearrangement joins TRBV7-9 to TRBJ1-1, with D perhaps TRBD1 (5 bases). This CDR3 is 13 amino acids long. Germline V gene lookup returns CDR1 SEHNR and CDR2 FQNEAQ (reference sequence). The V end was cut by 3 bases, the J end by 6 bases, with 11 bases between. CDR3 coding DNA: TGTGCCAGCAGCTTTCCAGGGTGGGCTGAAGCTTTCTTT. Translation gives CASSFPGWAEAFF.

The J gene is TRBJ1-3, the V gene TRBV7-9; no clear D. Germline assignment: CDR1 SEHNR and CDR2 FQNEAQ (reference sequence). Trimming took 11 bases from V and 2 from J, leaving 16 bases between them. The CDR3 covers 14 residues. CDR3 sequence: CAGGGSGAGNTIYF. CDR3 sequence (DNA): TGTGCCGGTGGAGGCAGCGGGGCTGGAAACACCATATATTTT.

J is TRBJ2-3 and V is TRBV27; D unclear. The germline CDR1 and CDR2 sequences are MNHEY and SMNVEV (reference sequence). V was pared by 6 bases and J by 6 bases, with 10 bases between. The CDR3 is 12 amino acids. In DNA form, the CDR3 reads TGTGCCAGCAGCACTACCTCCGATACGCAGTATTTT. It yields the protein CASSTTSDTQYF.

The table lists this clone with a count of one. V is TRBV2 and J is TRBJ2-2; 7 nucleotides line up with TRBD1. V lost 8 bases and J lost 4; bases outside the gene matches: 4. From germline, CDR1 is SNHLY and CDR2 FYNNEI. The CDR3 contains 13 residues. CDR3 sequence: CASRQGSTGELFF. In nucleotides, the CDR3 is TGTGCCAGCCGACAGGGAAGCACCGGGGAGCTGTTTTTT.

The rearrangement joins TRBV4-3 to TRBJ2-1; weak D call: TRBD2 (5 bases). The CDR3 loop spans 15 amino acids. With 0 bases removed from V and 10 bases from J, the gap between germline ends came to 16 bases. Looked up from germline, CDR1 is LGHNA and CDR2 is YSLEER. CDR3 amino acids: CASSQEPRGAREQFF. CDR3 in DNA: TGCGCCAGCAGCCAAGAACCCCGGGGAGCCCGGGAGCAGTTCTTC.

This clone was seen just once. This sequence joins TRBV19 and TRBJ1-3; 9 nucleotides line up with TRBD1. Germline trimming cut 9 bases from V and 8 bases from J; bases unmatched to any gene: 14. Germline V gene lookup returns CDR1 LNHDA and CDR2 SQIVND (reference sequence). The CDR3 is 15 residues long. The CDR3 DNA reads as TGTGCCAGCCGATGGGGTCGGGACAGGGTAGACACCATATATTTT. This sequence encodes CASRWGRDRVDTIYF.

The genes are TRBV9 and TRBJ1-3, with D possibly TRBD1 on 5 matching bases. This CDR3 has 14 amino acids. Germline V lookup: CDR1 SGDLS, CDR2 YYNGEE. V was shortened by 0 bases and J by 6 bases, with 10 bases between the two germline ends. The CDR3 nucleotides read TGTGCCAGCAGCGTAGCAGGGAGGGAAAACACCATATATTTT. It codes for CASSVAGRENTIYF.

The gene calls are TRBV2 and TRBJ1-2, with D perhaps matching TRBD1 (6 bases). Germline V gene lookup returns CDR1 SNHLY and CDR2 FYNNEI. The V and J ends lost 5 bases and 3 bases respectively, with 13 bases between them. This CDR3 has 14 amino acids. The CDR3: CASSIRGRDYGYTF. The CDR3 nucleotides are TGTGCCAGCAGTATCAGGGGACGGGACTATGGCTACACCTTC.